This T cell receptor (beta chain) stems from a study of cytomegalovirus exposure and HLA in healthy donors. PCR involved 60 Vbeta and 13 Jbeta primers. Authors' processing steps: Counted up in a later analysis, unique TCR beta chains came to 65 million to 80 million, with around 10 million shared. Sequencing used immunoSEQ multiplex PCR; TCRdb keeps in-frame clones, though not all of them. V, J and clone size are those of that table, while D and trimming were read from the DNA. The sample contains roughly 120,000 clones, about 78% of which appear only once. With respect to this clone: Its specificity is not known.

Overall study results and limits: Overall, some 160 TCR beta chains were annotated as cytomegalovirus-associated. The availability of immune exposure information extended only to CMV serostatus.

This CDR3 is 15 amino acids long. CDR1 is ENHRY, CDR2 SYGVKD, per germline. V gave up 2 bases and J gave up 6 bases, with 14 bases separating them. This sequence was found in a woman aged 40-49 years in good health and CMV-seropositive. V and J are TRBV10-3 and TRBJ1-5; maybe TRBD1 (5 bases). The sequenced material came from PBMCs. CDR3 loop: CAISERRGSSQPQHF. The CDR3 DNA reads TGTGCCATCAGTGAGAGGAGGGGAAGTAGTCAGCCCCAGCATTTT.